The next 26 T cell receptor beta chains were all read from a single sample in a study of blood T cells in healthy people across ages. Primers used in a second PCR of roughly 7 to 12 cycles were a sample-barcoded 5' primer and a J-beta primer mix. TCRdb reprocessed the 5' RACE reads with MiXCR, giving one entry per CDR3 protein. In the table there are roughly 800,000 distinct CDR3 sequences, roughly 64% of which are singletons. The source material was blood. These receptors originate from a man aged 25 to 40 in good health.

Here the CDR3 DNA reads TGCGCCAGCAGCTCTGCACAGGGCCCCCCGACCGGGGAGCTGTTTTTT. The encoded protein is CASSSAQGPPTGELFF. This chain uses TRBV5-1 with TRBJ2-2; TRBD1 might be the D (6 bases). The CDR3 is made up of 16 amino acids. Germline CDR1 reads SGHRS; CDR2 reads YFSETQ. V was pared by 3 bases and J by 5 bases, with 17 bases between.

The J gene is TRBJ2-6, the V gene TRBV29-1; D is ambiguous. V was cut by 4 bases and J by 2 bases, with 6 bases left in between. The germline V gene encodes CDR1 SQVTM and CDR2 ANQGSEA. The CDR3 covers 13 residues. The CDR3 DNA sequence: TGCAGCGTTGTCTGGGCTGGGGCCAACGTCCTGACTTTC. Translating it yields CSVVWAGANVLTF. The variable domain in full, with the rest retrieved from reference TRBV29-1 and TRBJ2-6, is SAVISQKPSRDICQRGTSLTIQCQVDSQVTMMFWYRQQPGQSLTLIATANQGSEATYESGFVIDKFPISRPNLTFSTLTVSNMSPEDSSIYLCSVVWAGANVLTFGAGSRLTVL.

This clonotype has only one observation. The rearrangement uses TRBV20-1 and TRBJ2-5; D is unresolved. Germline V lookup: CDR1 DFQATT, CDR2 SNEGSKA (reference sequence). The CDR3 has 13 amino acids. Trimming stripped 3 bases from V and 5 bases from J, with 13 bases between. The CDR3: CSARDALGETQYF. For the CDR3, the DNA is TGCAGTGCTAGGGACGCCCTTGGGGAGACCCAGTACTTC.

The rearrangement joins TRBV20-1 to TRBJ1-5, with a possible D match to TRBD1 (5 bases). The CDR3 runs to 12 residues. With 6 bases removed from V and 6 bases from J, the gap between germline ends came to 12 bases. In germline, CDR1 is DFQATT, CDR2 SNEGSKA (reference sequence). The CDR3 nucleotides are TGCAGTGCCATTATGGGGGGTCAGCCCCAGCATTTT. As protein: CSAIMGGQPQHF.

The chain employs TRBV20-1 and TRBJ2-3; D is uncertain. Germline-derived CDR1 and CDR2 are DFQATT and SNEGSKA (reference sequence). The V and J ends lost 5 bases and 0 bases respectively, with 9 bases between them. CDR3 length: 13 residues. The CDR3 loop reads CSALGWSTDTQYF. The CDR3 bases are TGCAGTGCTTTGGGATGGAGCACAGATACGCAGTATTTT.

The chain uses TRBV7-2 and TRBJ2-3, with D possibly being TRBD2 (6 bases). Germline CDR1 reads SGHTA; CDR2 reads FQGNSA. CDR3 length: 12 amino acids. Trimming left V 3 bases short and J 14 bases short, with 15 bases between. The CDR3 nucleotides are TGTGCCAGCAGCTTGAGCGGGTTGATGTTGTATTTT. Protein: CASSLSGLMLYF.

The chain is built from TRBV20-1 and TRBJ2-4; the D is unclear. The J call is uncertain, as TRBJ2-7 better fits the DNA end. The CDR3 runs 11 residues. The germline V gene has CDR1 DFQATT and CDR2 SNEGSKA (reference sequence). Here the CDR3 DNA reads TGCAGTGCTAGAGATTTAATCGAGCAGTACTTC. Its translation is CSARDLIEQYF.

This clonotype was counted only a few times. This rearrangement joins TRBV12-3 or TRBV12-4 to TRBJ1-1, with a weak D call TRBD1 (6 bases). The length of the CDR3 is 14 residues. V lost 5 bases and J lost 1, with 11 bases in between. CDR3 sequence (DNA): TGTGCCAGCAGTCTACAGACAGGGAACACTGAAGCTTTCTTT. Translating gives CASSLQTGNTEAFF.

The rearrangement joins TRBV7-2 to TRBJ2-3; 8 bases are shared with TRBD2. With V trimmed by 5 bases and J by 1 base, 8 bases remained unmatched. The CDR3 is 16 amino acids. The germline V gene has CDR1 SGHTA and CDR2 FQGNSA. The DNA of the CDR3 is TGTGCCAGCAGCCATACGAGCGGGGGCCGCACAGATACGCAGTATTTT. Encoded protein: CASSHTSGGRTDTQYF.

The J gene is TRBJ2-4, the V gene TRBV4-3; 7 bases fit TRBD2. The assigned J gene may be wrong: the sequence end matches TRBJ2-5 better. This CDR3 is 17 amino acids long. In germline, CDR1 is LGHNA, CDR2 YSLEER. The CDR3 nucleotides read TGCGCCAGCAGCCAAGATGCGGTGCTAGCGGACCAAGAGACCCAGTACTTC. Amino acids: CASSQDAVLADQETQYF.

V gene TRBV20-1 combines with J gene TRBJ2-1; D may correspond to TRBD1 or TRBD2 (6 bases each). Germline V CDR1 and CDR2: DFQATT, SNEGSKA (reference sequence). The CDR3 length is 16 residues. V lost 4 bases, J lost 14 bases, and 30 bases lay in between. The DNA of the CDR3 is TGCAGTGCTAAATTTTTGGGGGGCGGGCAACCCGCATTGGAGTTCTTC. The encoded protein is CSAKFLGGGQPALEFF.

V gene TRBV6-2 or TRBV6-3 combines with J gene TRBJ2-3; 9 nucleotides match TRBD2. The germline CDR1 and CDR2 sequences are MNHEY and SVGEGT. V lost 6 bases to trimming and J lost 6 bases; unmatched junction nucleotides: 4. The CDR3 covers 13 residues. Here the CDR3 DNA reads TGTGCCAGCAGGGATAGCGGGAGCGATACGCAGTATTTT. Translation: CASRDSGSDTQYF.

This clonotype was seen a single time. The chain links TRBV2 to TRBJ1-1; D is unclear. This CDR3 comprises 15 residues. Trimming removed 4 bases from V and 3 bases from J, with 15 bases in between. Germline values: CDR1 SNHLY, CDR2 FYNNEI. The CDR3: CASSALTLTDTEAFF. CDR3 DNA: TGTGCCAGCAGTGCCCTTACCCTCACGGACACTGAAGCTTTCTTT.

J is TRBJ2-3 and V is TRBV27, with 13 nucleotides matching TRBD2. The CDR3 length is 15 residues. V shed 9 bases, J shed 8 bases, and the junction held 11 bases outside the gene matches. CDR1 MNHEY and CDR2 SMNVEV come from the germline V gene (reference sequence). The CDR3 region has the DNA TGTGCCAGTGGGGGCGGACTAGCGGGAGAGGGTACGCAGTATTTT. Protein: CASGGGLAGEGTQYF.

This clonotype has just a few counts. The chain recombines TRBV27 with TRBJ2-7, with 11 bases lining up with TRBD2. The CDR3 has 14 residues. V gave up 5 bases and J gave up 6 bases; unmatched junction bases: 6. Germline CDR1 reads MNHEY; CDR2 reads SMNVEV (reference sequence). The CDR3 sequence: CASSRGLAGSEQYF. In DNA, the CDR3 is TGTGCCAGCAGTCGCGGACTAGCGGGTTCCGAGCAGTACTTC.

The chain joins TRBV10-3 to TRBJ2-5; a possible D gene is TRBD2 (6 bases). Germline V gives CDR1 ENHRY, CDR2 SYGVKD. Trimming pared 8 bases from V and 5 bases from J, leaving 15 bases between. CDR3 length: 13 residues. This chain's CDR3 is CAIQTGLSETQYF. DNA of the CDR3: TGTGCCATCCAAACGGGACTTTCGGAGACCCAGTACTTC.

The chain links TRBV20-1 to TRBJ2-1, with TRBD2 identical over 9 bases. The CDR3 runs to 16 residues. Germline CDR1 and CDR2: DFQATT and SNEGSKA (reference sequence). V was pared by 3 bases and J by 2 bases, with 8 bases of the junction left unmatched. The CDR3 bases are TGCAGTGCTAGGTCGGCTAGCGGGACACCCTACAATGAGCAGTTCTTC. Translated: CSARSASGTPYNEQFF.

This clonotype was counted a few times. The junction shows a germline mismatch at one end, possibly a read error. V usage is TRBV29-1 and J usage is TRBJ2-7; TRBD2 matches at 10 bases. The CDR3 covers 12 residues. Germline V gene data show CDR1 as SQVTM and CDR2 as ANQGSEA. CDR3 nucleotides: TGTGGGGCTAGCGGGAGTATCTACGAGCAGTACTTC. Its protein is CGASGSIYEQYF.

DNA of the CDR3: TGTGCCAGCAGCCGCTCCGACACCTACGAGCAGTACTTC. Translation gives CASSRSDTYEQYF. V and J are TRBV11-1 and TRBJ2-7; D is undetermined. The V and J ends lost 5 bases and 2 bases respectively, with 10 bases between them. The CDR3 has 13 residues. The germline V gene has CDR1 SGHAT and CDR2 FQDESV (reference sequence).

This clonotype was counted once. J is TRBJ2-7 and V is TRBV7-9; maybe TRBD1 (5 bases). The V end was cut by 2 bases, the J end by 7 bases, with 15 bases between. Germline V gene lookup returns CDR1 SEHNR and CDR2 FQNEAQ (reference sequence). The CDR3 spans 14 residues. The CDR3 reads CASSLLQGPGEQYF. Here the CDR3 DNA reads TGTGCCAGCAGCTTACTCCAGGGCCCTGGGGAGCAGTACTTC.

The chain couples TRBV12-3 or TRBV12-4 to TRBJ2-1; D is unclear. V lost 1 base and J 5 bases, leaving 12 bases between the germline ends. CDR3 length: 15 amino acids. The chain's CDR3 is CASSLGHPQDNEQFF. CDR3 bases: TGTGCCAGCAGTTTAGGACACCCTCAGGACAATGAGCAGTTCTTC.

The chain employs TRBV28 and TRBJ2-7; maybe TRBD2 (5 bases). Germline assignment: CDR1 MDHEN and CDR2 SYDVKM. Trimming pared 3 bases from V and 0 bases from J, leaving 12 bases between. This CDR3 comprises 15 residues. The CDR3 DNA sequence: TGTGCCAGCAGTTTTGGGCCTAGCAGCTCCTACGAGCAGTACTTC. This codes for CASSFGPSSSYEQYF.

This clonotype has just one count. A much bigger clone sits one base away, suggesting this may be a read error. The CDR3 bases are TGTGCCGGCAGCACCCTGCCCGGGGGGATAGAGACCCAGTACTTC. This sequence encodes CAGSTLPGGIETQYF. The J gene is TRBJ2-5, the V gene TRBV7-2; TRBD2 matches at 7 bases. This CDR3 spans 15 amino acids. Germline-derived CDR1 and CDR2 are SGHTA and FQGNSA.

The chain is built from TRBV6-2 or TRBV6-3 and TRBJ1-5; D not certain. CDR1 MNHEY and CDR2 SVGEGT come from the germline V gene. This CDR3 has 16 residues. V lost 7 bases to trimming and J lost 5 bases, with 21 bases between them. The CDR3 nucleotides are TGTGCCAGCATTCCAGGCAGTGGAAGATTCTATCAGCCCCAGCATTTT. This gives the protein CASIPGSGRFYQPQHF.

This clonotype has only a few counts. V gene TRBV6-2 or TRBV6-3 combines with J gene TRBJ1-5; perhaps TRBD1 as D (5 bases). Trimming shortened V by 6 bases and J by 4 bases, and 19 bases separated the two germline ends. The CDR3 has 16 residues. Germline assignment: CDR1 MNHEY and CDR2 SVGEGT. CDR3 nucleotide sequence: TGTGCCAGCAGCACCATGGGGGACGGAAATAATCAGCCCCAGCATTTT. Its translation: CASSTMGDGNNQPQHF.

The chain is built from TRBV5-1 and TRBJ2-1, with 8 nucleotides matching TRBD2. CDR3 length: 14 amino acids. Germline trimming cut 6 bases from V and 9 bases from J; bases unmatched to any gene: 11. The germline V gene has CDR1 SGHRS and CDR2 YFSETQ. The CDR3 region has the DNA TGCGCCAGCATATCGGCGAGCGGGAGTCTTGAGCAGTTCTTC. This translates into CASISASGSLEQFF. Supplemented by reference TRBV5-1 and TRBJ2-1, the full variable domain reads KAGVTQTPRYLIKTRGQQVTLSCSPISGHRSVSWYQQTPGQGLQFLFEYFSETQRNKGNFPGRFSGRQFSNSRSEMNVSTLELGDSALYLCASISASGSLEQFFGPGTRLTVL.